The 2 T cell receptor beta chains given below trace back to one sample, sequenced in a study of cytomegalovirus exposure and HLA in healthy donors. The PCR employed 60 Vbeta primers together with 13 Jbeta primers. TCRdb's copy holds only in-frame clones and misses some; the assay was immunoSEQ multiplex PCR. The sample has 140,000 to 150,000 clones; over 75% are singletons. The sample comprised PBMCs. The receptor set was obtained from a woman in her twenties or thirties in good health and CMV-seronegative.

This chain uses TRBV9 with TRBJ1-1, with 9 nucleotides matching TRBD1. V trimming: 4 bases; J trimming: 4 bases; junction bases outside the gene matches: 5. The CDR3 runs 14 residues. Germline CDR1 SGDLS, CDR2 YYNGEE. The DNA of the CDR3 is TGTGCCAGCAGCTTCACGACAGGGGGCACTGAAGCTTTCTTT. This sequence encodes CASSFTTGGTEAFF.

CDR3 sequence (DNA): TGTGCCAGCAGCGTAGGCACGGGAGATACGCAGTATTTT. This codes for CASSVGTGDTQYF. This chain connects TRBV9 to TRBJ2-3, with D unresolved. With 0 bases removed from V and 5 bases from J, the gap between germline ends came to 7 bases. The CDR3 has 13 residues. Germline CDR1 SGDLS, CDR2 YYNGEE.